A single sample is the source of the 18 T cell receptor beta chains below, sequenced in a study of memory CD4+ T cells and cytomegalovirus serostatus. The sort gate was single viable CD3+CD4+CD8-CD45RO+ cells for memory CD4+ T cells. Sequencing was performed with immunoSEQ multiplex PCR; in TCRdb, only in-frame clones are kept and a portion is missing. This sample has around 99,000 clones, with 80% found just once. Material for sequencing was memory CD4+ T cells from blood. All receptors derive from an adult in good health and CMV-seropositive.

This chain connects TRBV2 to TRBJ1-6, with TRBD1 as a possible D gene (6 bases). CDR1 SNHLY and CDR2 FYNNEI come from the germline V gene. CDR3 length equals 13 residues. Trimming took 3 bases from V and 10 from J, leaving 10 bases between them. The DNA for the CDR3 is TGTGCCAGCAGTGACAGGGGTCAATCACCCCTCCACTTT. Translating gives CASSDRGQSPLHF.

This chain connects TRBV28 to TRBJ1-5, with 8 positions matching TRBD1. Germline-derived CDR1 and CDR2 are MDHEN and SYDVKM. V dropped 6 bases and J dropped 8; count of bases not matched to a gene: 9. The length of the CDR3 is 14 residues. The CDR3 DNA sequence: TGTGCCAGCAGCCCACCCGGACAGGGAAAGCCCCAGCATTTT. Its translation: CASSPPGQGKPQHF. The whole variable domain, remainder taken from reference TRBV28 and TRBJ1-5, is DVKVTQSSRYLVKRTGEKVFLECVQDMDHENMFWYRQDPGLGLRLIYFSYDVKMKEKGDIPEGYSVSREKKERFSLILESASTNQTSMYLCASSPPGQGKPQHFGDGTRLSIL.

This clone came up a few times. This chain links TRBV18 with TRBJ2-5; 7 positions match TRBD1. The CDR3 has 16 residues. The V segment lost 3 bases and the J segment 4 bases; nucleotides outside the gene matches: 11. From germline, CDR1 is KGHSH and CDR2 LQKENI. The CDR3 region has the DNA TGTGCCAGCTCACCGCAACCCGGGACAGAGGGAGAGACCCAGTACTTC. This codes for CASSPQPGTEGETQYF.

The CDR3 nucleotides read TGTGCCAGCAGCCAAGATCTTGTGTTCGGGACAGGGGGCAATGAGCAGTTCTTC. It translates to CASSQDLVFGTGGNEQFF. The chain combines TRBV14 with TRBJ2-1, with 11 bases lining up with TRBD1. Trimming at V came to 0 bases and at J to 6 bases, leaving 10 bases not matched to a gene. The germline V gene has CDR1 SGHDN and CDR2 FVKESK. The CDR3 totals 18 residues.

V usage is TRBV11-2 and J usage is TRBJ2-3, with TRBD2 matching over 7 bases. Germline lookup yields CDR1 SGHAT and CDR2 FQNNGV. The J segment lost 6 bases and the V segment lost 0 bases, leaving 9 bases of the junction unmatched. The CDR3 length is 16 residues. In nucleotides, the CDR3 is TGTGCCAGCAGCTTAGACTCCCCCGCCGGGGGGGATACGCAGTATTTT. Its protein is CASSLDSPAGGDTQYF. The variable domain in full, with the rest retrieved from reference TRBV11-2 and TRBJ2-3, is EAGVAQSPRYKIIEKRQSVAFWCNPISGHATLYWYQQILGQGPKLLIQFQNNGVVDDSQLPKDRFSAERLKGVDSTLKIQPAKLEDSAVYLCASSLDSPAGGDTQYFGPGTRLTVL.

V and J are TRBV29-1 and TRBJ2-7; 9 nucleotides align to TRBD1. Germline values: CDR1 SQVTM, CDR2 ANQGSEA. Trimming at V came to 4 bases and at J to 6 bases, leaving 10 bases not matched to a gene. The CDR3 is 14 residues long. As DNA, the CDR3 is TGCAGCGTTGGGGAAGGGACAGGGAACCGCGAGCAGTACTTC. Its translation: CSVGEGTGNREQYF.

The chain employs TRBV7-2 and TRBJ2-7; TRBD2 agrees at 11 bases. V lost 5 bases, J lost 10 bases, and 7 bases stayed unmatched. Germline CDR1 is SGHTA and CDR2 is FQGNSA. This CDR3 spans 13 amino acids. The CDR3 DNA reads TGTGCCAGCAGCGTAACTAGCGGGAGATCCCAGTACTTC. Its protein is CASSVTSGRSQYF. The whole variable domain, filled in from reference TRBV7-2 and TRBJ2-7, reads GAGVSQSPSNKVTEKGKDVELRCDPISGHTALYWYRQSLGQGLEFLIYFQGNSAPDKSGLPSDRFSAERTGGSVSTLTIQRTQQEDSAVYLCASSVTSGRSQYFGPGTRLTVT.

The sample holds a few counts of this clone. The chain employs TRBV5-1 and TRBJ1-2, with 7 bases matching TRBD1. After removal of 0 bases from V and 3 bases from J, the junction contained 2 bases not matched to a gene. Germline lookup yields CDR1 SGHRS and CDR2 YFSETQ. The CDR3 extends over 14 amino acids. CDR3 amino acids: CASSLGQGDYGYTF. The CDR3 nucleotides are TGCGCCAGCAGCTTGGGGCAGGGGGACTATGGCTACACCTTC.

CDR3 in amino acids: CSVEDRTGAYEQYF. The CDR3 nucleotides are TGCAGCGTTGAAGATCGGACTGGAGCTTACGAGCAGTACTTC. V is TRBV29-1 and J is TRBJ2-7; tentative D call: TRBD2 (5 bases). Deletions cut 0 bases from V and 4 bases from J, with 13 bases between. This CDR3 is 14 amino acids long. Germline V gene sequence: CDR1 SQVTM, CDR2 ANQGSEA.

The CDR3 loop is CASSPGGWTDTQYF. Here the CDR3 DNA reads TGTGCCAGCAGCCCAGGGGGCTGGACAGATACGCAGTATTTT. J is TRBJ2-3 and V is TRBV6-5; 8 positions match TRBD1. V lost 6 bases to trimming and J lost 3 bases; unmatched junction nucleotides: 5. This CDR3 spans 14 amino acids. Germline loops: CDR1 MNHEY, CDR2 SVGAGI.

CDR3 DNA sequence: TGTGCCAGCAGCTTATGGACTGTGGGAGGGCCCCAAGAGACCCAGTACTTC. It is translated as CASSLWTVGGPQETQYF. V gene TRBV7-2 combines with J gene TRBJ2-5, with TRBD2 matching over 7 bases. The V and J ends lost 2 bases and 1 base, in that order; junction bases with no gene match: 10. The CDR3 runs to 17 residues. The germline V gene has CDR1 SGHTA and CDR2 FQGNSA.

This chain connects TRBV28 to TRBJ1-1, with D possibly matching TRBD1 (6 bases). Per the germline V gene, CDR1 is MDHEN and CDR2 is SYDVKM. The CDR3 totals 15 residues. V gave up 4 bases and J gave up 0 bases, with 12 bases separating them. CDR3 DNA: TGTGCCAGCAGTTATGCCGGGACAATGAACACTGAAGCTTTCTTT. Protein sequence: CASSYAGTMNTEAFF. The full variable domain, its missing parts supplied by reference TRBV28 and TRBJ1-1, is DVKVTQSSRYLVKRTGEKVFLECVQDMDHENMFWYRQDPGLGLRLIYFSYDVKMKEKGDIPEGYSVSREKKERFSLILESASTNQTSMYLCASSYAGTMNTEAFFGQGTRLTVV.

The CDR3 DNA sequence: TGTGCCAGCACCCACGCCGACAGGTACAATGAGCAGTTCTTC. This codes for CASTHADRYNEQFF. The chain links TRBV7-2 to TRBJ2-1, with D possibly being TRBD1 (6 bases). V was clipped by 7 bases and J by 4 bases, with 14 bases between them. This CDR3 is built from 14 residues. Germline CDR1 is SGHTA and CDR2 is FQGNSA. Variable domain in full (rest from reference TRBV7-2 and TRBJ2-1): GAGVSQSPSNKVTEKGKDVELRCDPISGHTALYWYRQSLGQGLEFLIYFQGNSAPDKSGLPSDRFSAERTGGSVSTLTIQRTQQEDSAVYLCASTHADRYNEQFFGPGTRLTVL.

The chain joins TRBV19 to TRBJ2-7, with TRBD2 matching over 9 bases. Germline CDR1 is LNHDA and CDR2 is SQIVND (reference sequence). Trimming took 5 bases from V and 5 from J; bases not matched to a gene: 4. CDR3 length: 13 residues. DNA for the CDR3: TGTGCCAGTAGTGAAGGGACTAGCAACGAGCAGTACTTC. Its protein product is CASSEGTSNEQYF. Based on the CDR3 plus reference TRBV19 and TRBJ2-7, the full variable domain is DGGITQSPKYLFRKEGQNVTLSCEQNLNHDAMYWYRQDPGQGLRLIYYSQIVNDFQKGDIAEGYSVSREKKESFPLTVTSAQKNPTAFYLCASSEGTSNEQYFGPGTRLTVT.

The genes are TRBV6-5 and TRBJ1-3, with 7 nucleotides matching TRBD1. Germline trimming cut 2 bases from V and 4 bases from J; bases unmatched to any gene: 5. Germline V gene lookup returns CDR1 MNHEY and CDR2 SVGAGI. This CDR3 is 15 amino acids long. The CDR3 region has the DNA TGTGCCAGCAGTTACGGGACAGACAGGGGAAACACCATATATTTT. Translating it yields CASSYGTDRGNTIYF.

The CDR3 region is CASSPGESQPQHF. CDR3 DNA sequence: TGTGCCAGTAGTCCCGGAGAGTCCCAGCCCCAGCATTTT. This rearrangement joins TRBV19 to TRBJ1-5; no firm D call. This CDR3 contains 13 residues. Germline loops: CDR1 LNHDA, CDR2 SQIVND (reference sequence). Trimming pared 5 bases from V and 7 bases from J, leaving 12 bases between.

V usage is TRBV7-3 and J usage is TRBJ2-2; 8 bases line up with TRBD2. Per germline, CDR1 SGHTA and CDR2 FQGTGA. The CDR3 totals 17 residues. The V and J ends lost 0 bases and 5 bases, in that order; junction bases with no gene match: 8. CDR3 sequence: CASSLTVAGHPTGELFF. The CDR3 nucleotides read TGTGCCAGCAGCTTAACGGTAGCGGGACACCCTACCGGGGAGCTGTTTTTT.

The V and J genes are TRBV27 and TRBJ1-1; 8 bases align to TRBD1. The CDR3 consists of 14 residues. Germline V CDR1 and CDR2: MNHEY, SMNVEV (reference sequence). V was clipped by 5 bases and J by 6 bases; unmatched bases: 8. This CDR3 reads CASSPGGWAPEAFF. For the CDR3, the DNA is TGTGCCAGCAGTCCAGGGGGCTGGGCTCCTGAAGCTTTCTTT.